The 18 T cell receptor beta chains below were found in one sample sequenced in a study of T cell responses to AZD1222 COVID-19 vaccine (dated by TCRdb to about 2021). The intended sense of this specimen's time point label: baseline before first vaccination. Per the publication, the treatment or condition label means: meningococcal conjugate vaccine given as trial control. The library relied on the immunoSEQ multiplex PCR assay. TCRdb re-hosts the immuneACCESS table, in-frame sequences only. Its copies lack some clones; in the studies checked, an unresolved V gene accounts for under half of them, and the cause for the rest is not known. The sample profile shows about 130,000 clones; around 90% of them were found once. In total, the top ten clones hold under 20% of the sample. Sequenced material: peripheral blood, taken on day 0 of MenACWY control vaccination. These receptors came from an adult in good health.

The chain links TRBV11-2 to TRBJ2-5; 7 bases agree with TRBD2. Trimming took 2 bases from V and 2 from J; bases not matched to a gene: 5. This CDR3 contains 15 residues. Germline lookup yields CDR1 SGHAT and CDR2 FQNNGV. The CDR3 coding sequence is TGTGCCAGCAGCTTAATACTAGCGCTACAAGAGACCCAGTACTTC. Its translation is CASSLILALQETQYF.

The chain joins TRBV5-4 to TRBJ2-5; 15 bases agree with TRBD2. Germline lookup yields CDR1 SGHNT and CDR2 YYREEE (reference sequence). The length of the CDR3 is 18 residues. The V gene end was trimmed by 2 bases and the J gene end by 4 bases; junction bases not matched to a gene: 9. In DNA, the CDR3 is TGTGCCAGCAGCTTCTTAGGACTAGCGGGAGGGCCCGGAGAGACCCAGTACTTC. This codes for CASSFLGLAGGPGETQYF.

This chain joins TRBV2 and TRBJ1-1; D is undetermined. The CDR3 extends over 13 amino acids. V was trimmed by 7 bases and J by 0 bases, leaving 9 bases between them. In germline, CDR1 is SNHLY, CDR2 FYNNEI. Here the CDR3 DNA reads TGTGCCAGCATGTTCAATCTGAACACTGAAGCTTTCTTT. It translates to CASMFNLNTEAFF.

V gene TRBV5-1 combines with J gene TRBJ2-2; 8 bases are a match to TRBD2. There are 15 residues in the CDR3. The germline V gene has CDR1 SGHRS and CDR2 YFSETQ. Trimming cost V 2 bases and J 0 bases; bases outside gene matches: 0. The CDR3 DNA follows: TGCGCCAGCAGCTTTAGCGGGACGAACACCGGGGAGCTGTTTTTT. Protein: CASSFSGTNTGELFF.

V is TRBV2 and J is TRBJ1-5; 12 bases align to TRBD1. The CDR3 sequence is 17 residues long. Germline V gene data show CDR1 as SNHLY and CDR2 as FYNNEI. Trimming at V came to 4 bases and at J to 0 bases, leaving 4 bases not matched to a gene. CDR3 in DNA: TGTGCCAGCAGTGGGGACAGGGGGCGAGCTAGCAATCAGCCCCAGCATTTT. This encodes CASSGDRGRASNQPQHF.

This clone was seen a single time. CDR3 sequence (DNA): TGCGCCAGCAGTGCAGCTCGGGGGGCAATTGAAAAACTGTTTTTT. It specifies CASSAARGAIEKLFF. The J gene is TRBJ1-4, the V gene TRBV5-1, with a possible D match to TRBD1 (6 bases). The V gene lost 5 bases and the J gene lost 7 bases, with 18 bases spanning the gap. The CDR3 loop spans 15 amino acids. Germline lookup yields CDR1 SGHRS and CDR2 YFSETQ.

V usage is TRBV12-3 or TRBV12-4 and J usage is TRBJ2-7; tentative D call: TRBD2 (5 bases). The CDR3 is 13 residues long. V was pared by 7 bases and J by 7 bases, with 17 bases between. CDR3 sequence (DNA): TGTGCCAGCACCCCCAGAGGGCCCCTTGAGCAGTACTTC. This sequence encodes CASTPRGPLEQYF.

The chain uses TRBV7-2 and TRBJ2-7, with 8 bases lining up with TRBD1. The germline V gene has CDR1 SGHTA and CDR2 FQGNSA. V shed 2 bases, J shed 6 bases, and the junction held 18 bases outside the gene matches. The CDR3 runs to 18 residues. This CDR3 reads CASSLLLVGQGTAGEQYF. CDR3 DNA: TGTGCCAGCAGCTTACTCCTAGTCGGACAGGGTACTGCAGGCGAGCAGTACTTC.

This chain links TRBV6-1 with TRBJ1-6, with unresolved D. The germline CDR1 and CDR2 sequences are MNHNS and SASEGT. The CDR3 totals 15 residues. The germline V and J ends were trimmed by 1 base and 10 bases, with 14 bases remaining between them. The DNA for the CDR3 is TGTGCCAGCAGTGAAGACCCAACGGGAGGATCACCCCTCCACTTT. This encodes CASSEDPTGGSPLHF.

This clone is a singleton in its sample. The chain uses TRBV18 and TRBJ2-7, with D possibly matching TRBD2 (6 bases). Trimming took 0 bases from V and 2 from J, leaving 8 bases between them. The germline CDR1 and CDR2 sequences are KGHSH and LQKENI. This CDR3 region has 14 residues. CDR3: CASSPPREPYEQYF. The CDR3 DNA reads as TGTGCCAGCTCACCACCACGGGAGCCCTACGAGCAGTACTTC.

V usage is TRBV28 and J usage is TRBJ1-1; TRBD1 agrees at 8 bases. The CDR3 sequence is 13 residues long. V trimming: 7 bases; J trimming: 3 bases; junction bases outside the gene matches: 4. CDR1 is MDHEN and CDR2 is SYDVKM in the germline V gene. DNA for the CDR3: TGTGCCAGCAATACAGGGGGAGACACTGAAGCTTTCTTT. This gives the protein CASNTGGDTEAFF.

This chain joins TRBV10-2 and TRBJ2-7; possible D gene TRBD2, 7 bases. V lost 2 bases and J 0 bases, leaving 14 bases between the germline ends. The germline gives CDR1 WSHSY, CDR2 SAAADI. The CDR3 totals 16 residues. CDR3 protein: CASSETRGGSSYEQYF. CDR3 bases: TGCGCCAGCAGTGAGACGAGGGGGGGTAGCTCCTACGAGCAGTACTTC.

The rearrangement joins TRBV5-4 to TRBJ2-7; 11 bases fit TRBD2. Per the germline V gene, CDR1 is SGHNT and CDR2 is YYREEE (reference sequence). CDR3 length: 15 residues. Trimming cost V 1 base and J 7 bases; bases outside gene matches: 7. CDR3 nucleotides: TGTGCCAGCAGCTTGTTTACTAGCGGGAGTCGAGAGCAGTACTTC. Amino acid sequence: CASSLFTSGSREQYF.

V and J are TRBV29-1 and TRBJ2-7; 8 bases are shared with TRBD1. Trimming cost V 7 bases and J 4 bases; bases outside gene matches: 6. The CDR3 consists of 12 residues. Germline CDR1 SQVTM, CDR2 ANQGSEA. This chain's CDR3 is CSGGTGAYEQYF. In DNA, the CDR3 is TGCAGCGGAGGGACAGGAGCATACGAGCAGTACTTC.

The chain carries TRBV5-1 and TRBJ1-5; D unclear. V lost 0 bases and J lost 4, with 5 bases in between. The germline V gene encodes CDR1 SGHRS and CDR2 YFSETQ. The CDR3 has 13 residues. CDR3 coding DNA: TGCGCCAGCAGCTTGGACCCTAATCAGCCCCAGCATTTT. Residues: CASSLDPNQPQHF.

The V call is TRBV6-1, the J call TRBJ2-6; D not certain. The CDR3 loop spans 13 amino acids. The germline V gene encodes CDR1 MNHNS and CDR2 SASEGT. V dropped 3 bases and J dropped 6 bases, with 6 bases sitting between them. The CDR3 DNA follows: TGTGCCAGCAGTGAGTCCCCGGCCAACGTCCTGACTTTC. This gives the protein CASSESPANVLTF.

As DNA, the CDR3 is TGTGCCAGTAGTATAGTCACTCCGGCGGGGGTAGTCCACGAGCAGTACTTC. Translated, it gives CASSIVTPAGVVHEQYF. V and J are TRBV19 and TRBJ2-7; TRBD2 matches 7 bases. The CDR3 runs to 17 residues. Trimming at V came to 1 base and at J to 5 bases, leaving 14 bases not matched to a gene. The germline CDR1 and CDR2 sequences are LNHDA and SQIVND (reference sequence).

The chain uses TRBV10-3 and TRBJ2-1; the match to TRBD2 covers 14 bases. Unmatched junction bases numbered 7, after V lost 3 bases and J lost 6 bases. The CDR3 spans 17 residues. CDR1 and CDR2 (germline): ENHRY, SYGVKD. CDR3 sequence (DNA): TGTGCCATCAGTGACGCGGGACTAGCGGGAGCTGGCAATGAGCAGTTCTTC. Translating it yields CAISDAGLAGAGNEQFF.